This T cell receptor beta chain was observed in a study of patients and donors after allogeneic stem cell transplantation. TCRdb itself ran the RT-PCR reads through MiXCR, one entry per CDR3 protein. Counted here are some 960,000 distinct CDR3 sequences, more than 15% occurring once; the ten biggest clones make up around 6%. This clonotype has just a few counts. In germline, CDR1 is MNHNS, CDR2 SASEGT. V lost 6 bases to trimming and J lost 0 bases, with 11 bases between them. CDR3 length: 14 residues. This receptor was identified in a human donor who was either an allogeneic HSCT recipient or a stem cell or donor lymphocyte infusion donor (not recorded which). It is not recorded whose cells these are; they may come from a transplant donor. The J gene is TRBJ1-1, the V gene TRBV6-1, with D possibly TRBD1 on 6 matching bases. Sequencing was done on a sample of blood, either unsorted or a sorted T cell fraction (not recorded which). The CDR3 DNA sequence: TGTGCCAGCAGGAACGACAGGCTGAACACTGAAGCTTTCTTT. It is translated as CASRNDRLNTEAFF.